This T cell receptor beta chain was captured by sequencing in a study of blood T cell repertoires in COVID-19. Study details: Samples taken during acute and convalescent COVID-19 were collected in the United States, Italy and Spain. T cells, B-cell-depleted T cells, or PBMCs supplied cDNA or gDNA.

This clone was counted between two and nine times. Other DNA sequences in the sample encode the same CDR3. The length of the CDR3 is 17 residues. Trimming at V came to 2 bases and at J to 0 bases, leaving 4 bases not matched to a gene. CDR1 and CDR2 (germline): LGHNA, YSLEER. In the authors' methods: Reference gene primers were amplified, and this amplification served to estimate nucleated cell counts. The protocol was immunoSEQ multiplex PCR, while the TCRdb copy is restricted to in-frame clones and leaves out a portion. That table furnishes V, J and clone size, whereas the DNA furnished D and trimming. The sample consists of 13,000 or so clones, about 88% of them appearing once.

V and J are TRBV4-3 and TRBJ2-6; TRBD1 aligns across 7 bases. This clonotype was obtained from a human donor in a cohort sampled during active COVID-19. Sequencing was performed on peripheral blood. The DNA of the CDR3 is TGCGCCAGCAGCCAACAATACAGGGGCTCTGGGGCCAACGTCCTGACTTTC. Its translation: CASSQQYRGSGANVLTF.